The clone carrying this T cell receptor beta chain came up once. Its antigen is unknown. The germline V gene has CDR1 LNHDA and CDR2 SQIVND (reference sequence). V was cut by 5 bases and J by 2 bases, with 17 bases left in between. CDR3 length equals 16 residues. This sample stems from a study of vaccination effects on CD4 cells after COVID-19. Looking at the study overall: BNT162b2 vaccine or mRNA-1273 vaccine was given to participants in two doses. Study-level points and caveats: The vaccine-induced clones of healthy vaccinees included only 1 of 255 that cross-reacted with common cold coronaviruses.

ViraFEST expansion of antigen-specific CD4+ T cells with viral peptide pools preceded sequencing. After less than 11 days in culture, the CD4+ T cells were isolated. Nucleocapsid antibody tests were negative, and the vaccine recipients had no prior SARS-CoV-2 infection. Assay: immunoSEQ multiplex PCR; the TCRdb copy retains only in-frame clones and omits some. The sample records some 69,000 clones, approximately 72% being singletons. This receptor was taken from a human donor who received a COVID-19 vaccine. This chain joins TRBV19 and TRBJ2-3; no reliable D call. This specimen consisted of CD4+ T cells from PBMCs cultured with HCoV-NL63 spike peptides, obtained before COVID-19 vaccination. CDR3 in DNA: TGTGCCAGTAGTCTCCTTCCGACATCCTACACAGATACGCAGTATTTT. Residues: CASSLLPTSYTDTQYF. Full variable domain (missing parts from reference TRBV19 and TRBJ2-3): DGGITQSPKYLFRKEGQNVTLSCEQNLNHDAMYWYRQDPGQGLRLIYYSQIVNDFQKGDIAEGYSVSREKKESFPLTVTSAQKNPTAFYLCASSLLPTSYTDTQYFGPGTRLTVL.